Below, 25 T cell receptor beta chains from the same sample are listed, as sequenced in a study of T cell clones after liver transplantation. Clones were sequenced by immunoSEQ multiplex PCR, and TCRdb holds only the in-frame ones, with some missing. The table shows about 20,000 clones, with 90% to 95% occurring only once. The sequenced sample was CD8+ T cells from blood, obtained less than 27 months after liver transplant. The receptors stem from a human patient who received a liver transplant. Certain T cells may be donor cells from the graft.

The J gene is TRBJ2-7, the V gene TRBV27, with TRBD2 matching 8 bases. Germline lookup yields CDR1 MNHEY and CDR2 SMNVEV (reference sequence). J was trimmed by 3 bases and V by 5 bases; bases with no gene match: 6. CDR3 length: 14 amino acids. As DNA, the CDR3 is TGTGCCAGCAGTCCCGGGACTAGAAGCTACGAGCAGTACTTC. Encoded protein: CASSPGTRSYEQYF.

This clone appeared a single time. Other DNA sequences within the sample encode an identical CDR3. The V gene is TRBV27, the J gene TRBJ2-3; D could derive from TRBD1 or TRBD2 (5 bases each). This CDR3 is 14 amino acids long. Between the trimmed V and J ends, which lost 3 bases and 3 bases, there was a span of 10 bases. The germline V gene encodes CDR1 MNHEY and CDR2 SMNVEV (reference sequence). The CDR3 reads CASSLGPTTDTQYF. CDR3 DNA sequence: TGTGCCAGCAGTTTGGGACCTACGACAGATACGCAGTATTTT.

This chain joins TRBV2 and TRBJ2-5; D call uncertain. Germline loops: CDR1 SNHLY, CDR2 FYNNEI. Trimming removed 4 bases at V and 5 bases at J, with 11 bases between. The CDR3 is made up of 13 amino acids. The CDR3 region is CASSAPPDETQYF. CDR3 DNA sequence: TGTGCCAGCAGTGCCCCTCCCGACGAGACCCAGTACTTC. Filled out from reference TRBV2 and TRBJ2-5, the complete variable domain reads EPEVTQTPSHQVTQMGQEVILRCVPISNHLYFYWYRQILGQKVEFLVSFYNNEISEKSEIFDDQFSVERPDGSNFTLKIRSTKLEDSAMYFCASSAPPDETQYFGPGTRLLVL.

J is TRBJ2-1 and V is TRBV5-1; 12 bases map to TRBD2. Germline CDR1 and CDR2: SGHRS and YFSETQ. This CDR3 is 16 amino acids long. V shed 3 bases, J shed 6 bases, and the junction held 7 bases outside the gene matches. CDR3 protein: CASSSRLAGEFNEQFF. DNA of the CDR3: TGCGCCAGCAGCTCGCGACTAGCGGGAGAGTTCAATGAGCAGTTCTTC.

CDR3 loop: CASRGQYYGYTF. Here the CDR3 DNA reads TGTGCCAGCAGGGGGCAGTACTATGGCTACACCTTC. The gene calls are TRBV2 and TRBJ1-2; tentative D call: TRBD1 (5 bases). In germline, CDR1 is SNHLY, CDR2 FYNNEI. The CDR3 loop spans 12 amino acids. V lost 6 bases to trimming and J lost 3 bases, with 8 bases between them.

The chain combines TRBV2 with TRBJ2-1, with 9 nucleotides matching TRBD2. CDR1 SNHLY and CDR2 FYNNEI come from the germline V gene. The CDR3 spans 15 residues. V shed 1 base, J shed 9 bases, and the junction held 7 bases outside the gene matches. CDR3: CASSEGRGRAGEQFF. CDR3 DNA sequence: TGTGCCAGCAGTGAAGGACGCGGGAGGGCCGGTGAGCAGTTCTTC.

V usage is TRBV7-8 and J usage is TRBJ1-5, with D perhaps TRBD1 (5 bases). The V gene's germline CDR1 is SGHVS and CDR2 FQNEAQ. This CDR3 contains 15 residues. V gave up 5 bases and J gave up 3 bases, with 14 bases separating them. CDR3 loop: CASSLRGTINQPQHF. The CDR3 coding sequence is TGTGCCAGCAGCCTACGCGGGACGATCAATCAGCCCCAGCATTTT.

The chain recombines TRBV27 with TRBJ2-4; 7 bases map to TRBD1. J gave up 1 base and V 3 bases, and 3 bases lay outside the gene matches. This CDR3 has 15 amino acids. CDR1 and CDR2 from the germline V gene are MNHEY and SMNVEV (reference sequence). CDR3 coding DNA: TGTGCCAGCAGTTTCACAGGGGCGGCCAAAAACATTCAGTACTTC. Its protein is CASSFTGAAKNIQYF.

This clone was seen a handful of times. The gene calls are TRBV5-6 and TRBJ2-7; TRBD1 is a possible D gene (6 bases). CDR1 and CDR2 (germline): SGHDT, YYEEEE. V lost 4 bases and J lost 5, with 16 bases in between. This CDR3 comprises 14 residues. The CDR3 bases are TGTGCCAGCAGCCTTGTCAGGGGCGGCCACGAGCAGTACTTC. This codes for CASSLVRGGHEQYF.

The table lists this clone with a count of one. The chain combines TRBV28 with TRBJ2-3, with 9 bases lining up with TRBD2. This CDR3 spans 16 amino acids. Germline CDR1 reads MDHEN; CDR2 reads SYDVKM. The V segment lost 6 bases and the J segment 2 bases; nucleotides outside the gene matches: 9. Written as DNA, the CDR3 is TGTGCCAGCAGCCAAGTTAGCGGGAGTGTCACAGATACGCAGTATTTT. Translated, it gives CASSQVSGSVTDTQYF.

As DNA, the CDR3 is TGTGCCAGCAGCTTTCCAGGGGGGCCTGGCTACACCTTC. It encodes CASSFPGGPGYTF. The chain employs TRBV11-3 and TRBJ1-2; the match to TRBD1 covers 7 bases. Germline values: CDR1 SGHNT, CDR2 YENEEA. The CDR3 totals 13 residues. Losses at the gene ends were 3 bases for V and 7 bases for J; bases not matched to a gene: 5.

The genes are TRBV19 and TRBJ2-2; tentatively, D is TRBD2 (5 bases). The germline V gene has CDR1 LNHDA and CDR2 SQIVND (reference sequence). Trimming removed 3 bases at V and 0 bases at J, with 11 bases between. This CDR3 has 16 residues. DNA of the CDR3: TGTGCCAGTAGTATGAGGGAGATTTCGAACACCGGGGAGCTGTTTTTT. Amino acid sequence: CASSMREISNTGELFF.

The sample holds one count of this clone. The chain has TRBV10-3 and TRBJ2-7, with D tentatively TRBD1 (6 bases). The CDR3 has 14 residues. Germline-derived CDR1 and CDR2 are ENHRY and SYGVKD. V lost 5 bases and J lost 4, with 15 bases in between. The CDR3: CAISRPGTPYEQYF. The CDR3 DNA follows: TGTGCCATCAGTAGGCCCGGGACACCGTACGAGCAGTACTTC.

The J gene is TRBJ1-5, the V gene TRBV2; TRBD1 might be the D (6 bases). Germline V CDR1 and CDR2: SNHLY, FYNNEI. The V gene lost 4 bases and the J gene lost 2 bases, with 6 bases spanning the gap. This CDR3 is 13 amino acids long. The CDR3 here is CASSGGRNQPQHF. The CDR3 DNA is TGTGCCAGCAGTGGGGGGCGCAATCAGCCCCAGCATTTT.

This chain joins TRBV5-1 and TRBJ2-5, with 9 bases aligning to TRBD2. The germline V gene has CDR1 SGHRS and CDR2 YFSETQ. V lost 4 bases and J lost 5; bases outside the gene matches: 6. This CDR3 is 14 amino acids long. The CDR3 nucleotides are TGCGCCAGCAGCGGCTGGACTAGCGAGGAGACCCAGTACTTC. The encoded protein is CASSGWTSEETQYF.

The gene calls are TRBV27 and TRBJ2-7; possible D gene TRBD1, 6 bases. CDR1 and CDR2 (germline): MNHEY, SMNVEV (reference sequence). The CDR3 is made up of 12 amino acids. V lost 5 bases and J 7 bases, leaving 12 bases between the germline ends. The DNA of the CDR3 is TGTGCCAGCAGTCCAAACAGGGCGGAGCAGTACTTC. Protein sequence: CASSPNRAEQYF.

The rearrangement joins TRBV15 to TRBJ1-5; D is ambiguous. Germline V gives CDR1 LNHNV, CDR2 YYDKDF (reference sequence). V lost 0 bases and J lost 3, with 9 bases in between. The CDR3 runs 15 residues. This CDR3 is CATSRDRGNNQPQHF. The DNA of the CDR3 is TGTGCCACCAGCAGAGATCGGGGTAACAATCAGCCCCAGCATTTT.

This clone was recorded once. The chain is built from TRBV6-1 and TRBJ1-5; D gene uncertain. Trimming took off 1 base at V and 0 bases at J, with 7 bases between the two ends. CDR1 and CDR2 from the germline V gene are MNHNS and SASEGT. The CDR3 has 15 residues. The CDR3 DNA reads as TGTGCCAGCAGTGAAGGCAGACATAGCAATCAGCCCCAGCATTTT. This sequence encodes CASSEGRHSNQPQHF.

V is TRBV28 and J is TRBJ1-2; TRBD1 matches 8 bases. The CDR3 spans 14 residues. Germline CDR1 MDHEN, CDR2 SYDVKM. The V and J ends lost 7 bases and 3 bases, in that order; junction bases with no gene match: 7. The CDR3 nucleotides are TGTGCCAGCACCTCCGGACAGGGCTACTATGGCTACACCTTC. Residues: CASTSGQGYYGYTF.

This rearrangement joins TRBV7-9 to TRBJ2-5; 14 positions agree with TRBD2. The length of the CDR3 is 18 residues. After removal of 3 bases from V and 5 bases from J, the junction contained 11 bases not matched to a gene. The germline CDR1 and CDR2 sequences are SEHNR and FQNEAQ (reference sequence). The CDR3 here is CASSFLTGLAGDEETQYF. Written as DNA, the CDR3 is TGTGCCAGCAGCTTTCTTACGGGACTAGCGGGAGATGAGGAGACCCAGTACTTC.

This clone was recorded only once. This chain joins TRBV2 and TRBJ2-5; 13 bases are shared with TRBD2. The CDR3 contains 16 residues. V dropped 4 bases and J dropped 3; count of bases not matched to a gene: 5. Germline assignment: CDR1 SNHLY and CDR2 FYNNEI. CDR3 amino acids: CASSGLGLAGEETQYF. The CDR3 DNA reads TGTGCCAGCAGTGGACTAGGACTAGCGGGAGAAGAGACCCAGTACTTC.

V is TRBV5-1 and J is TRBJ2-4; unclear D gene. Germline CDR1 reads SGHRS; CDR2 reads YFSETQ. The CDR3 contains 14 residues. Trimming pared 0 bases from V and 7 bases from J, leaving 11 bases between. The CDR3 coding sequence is TGCGCCAGCAGCTTGGATGGGCCGGGTAACATTCAGTACTTC. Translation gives CASSLDGPGNIQYF.

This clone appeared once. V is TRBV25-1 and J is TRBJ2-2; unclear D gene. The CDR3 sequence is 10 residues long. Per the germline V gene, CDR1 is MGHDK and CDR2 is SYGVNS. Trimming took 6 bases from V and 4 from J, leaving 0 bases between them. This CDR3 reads CASSTGELFF. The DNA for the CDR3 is TGTGCCAGCAGCACCGGGGAGCTGTTTTTT.

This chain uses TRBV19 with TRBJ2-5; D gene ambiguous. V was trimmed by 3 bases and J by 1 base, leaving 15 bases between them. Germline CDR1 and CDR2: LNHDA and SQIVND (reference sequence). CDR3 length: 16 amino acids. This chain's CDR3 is CASSIWVGQVQETQYF. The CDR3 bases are TGTGCCAGTAGTATTTGGGTCGGGCAGGTCCAAGAGACCCAGTACTTC. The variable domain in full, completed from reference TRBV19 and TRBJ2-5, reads DGGITQSPKYLFRKEGQNVTLSCEQNLNHDAMYWYRQDPGQGLRLIYYSQIVNDFQKGDIAEGYSVSREKKESFPLTVTSAQKNPTAFYLCASSIWVGQVQETQYFGPGTRLLVL.

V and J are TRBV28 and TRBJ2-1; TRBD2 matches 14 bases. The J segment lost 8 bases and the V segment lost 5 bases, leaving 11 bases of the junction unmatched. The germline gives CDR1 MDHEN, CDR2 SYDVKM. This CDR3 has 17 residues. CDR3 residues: CASSIPTSGRAGDEQFF. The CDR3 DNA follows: TGTGCCAGCAGTATTCCGACTAGCGGGAGGGCCGGGGATGAGCAGTTCTTC.